This T cell receptor (beta chain) was recorded in a study of vaccination and CD4 T cells after COVID-19 (dated by TCRdb to between 2021 and 2022). Regarding the complete study: Every convalescent patient had a positive nasal swab PCR test for SARS-CoV-2, with mild disease in several patients and severe disease in one. Post-vaccine blood samples were collected a median of approximately 72 days after the second vaccine dose, ranging from roughly 14 to 241 days. Each participant got two doses of either the Pfizer-BioNTech BNT162b2 vaccine (n=8) or the Moderna mRNA-1273 vaccine (n=2). Post-COVID blood samples were collected from convalescent patients a median of approximately 100 days after diagnosis, with a range of roughly 30 to 170 days. For stimulating the cultures, overlapping spike peptide pools were used, derived from SARS-CoV-2 as well as from the common cold coronaviruses HCoV-NL63, HCoV-OC43 and HCoV-229E. Six males and four females were included in the convalescent cohort, with two Hispanic individuals, seven Caucasians, two Asians and one multiracial person represented. The spike-specific CD4+ TCR repertoire was compared before and after mRNA vaccination in ten to eleven COVID-19 convalescent patients and a few infection-naive healthy vaccine recipients. As controls, cultures received a CEFX viral epitope pool (the positive control), an HIV-1 Nef peptide pool (the negative control), or no peptide at all.

On the study overall, not on this receptor specifically: Among convalescent patients, a median around 89% of the SARS-CoV-2-reactive clones seen after vaccination appeared only after vaccination, which suggests priming specific to the vaccine. An increase in the median number of SARS-CoV-2-reactive clonotypes from 21 after infection to 38 after vaccination was observed, but the change was not found to be significant. The number of convalescent patients in the study was relatively small, and the study did not examine early timepoints following natural infection. Nearly all vaccine-specific clones in convalescent patients (304 of 307) were mono-reactive for SARS-CoV-2 spike rather than cross-reactive with common cold coronaviruses.

The germline ends are 16 bases apart after V is trimmed by 3 bases and J by 3 bases. The germline V gene sets CDR1 to SGHTA and CDR2 to FQGTGA. Measured from the cysteine to the phenylalanine, the CDR3 is 16 residues long. Only CDR3 DNA is held: 48 bases, read in frame from base 1. Read against the paper, the sample's treatment or condition label means: roughly 11-day PBMC culture with coronavirus spike peptide pools or control peptides (ViraFEST assay). The ViraFEST assay, used in the study, expanded antigen-specific T cells with peptide pools and then identified the expanded clonotypes through TCR sequencing. The convalescent patients' positive SARS-CoV-2 PCR tests fell between March and December 2020, which was before the Alpha, Beta and Delta variants emerged in the United States. PBMCs were cultured at about 2 million per well in IMDM supplemented with roughly 5% human AB serum and 8.5 to 10 IU/ml IL-2, with approximately 9.2 ug/ml peptide pools added. Half of the culture medium was replaced with fresh IL-2-containing medium on days 3 and 7. After 10 days of culture, CD4+ T cells were isolated by negative selection using the EasySep CD4+ T cell isolation kit. Ficoll-Paque Plus gradient centrifugation was used to isolate PBMCs from whole blood, and the isolated PBMCs were then either used fresh or cryopreserved at -140C. In general, triplicate wells were set up for every culture condition.

The library came from PCR. DNA from cultured CD4+ T cells underwent TCR sequencing with the Oncomine TCR Beta short-read assay at the Johns Hopkins FTIC core. The QIAamp micro DNA kit was used to extract genomic DNA from the cultured CD4+ T cells. Oncomine TCR Beta libraries from cultured CD4+ T cells were pooled with unique dual indexes and sequenced on an Illumina iSeq 100. On the study's bioinformatics: Non-productive sequences were removed, and CDR3s that did not start with C, did not end with F or W, or were shorter than 7 amino acids were discarded. The MANAFEST web application identified antigen-specific clonotypes by comparing peptide-stimulated wells against reference wells and other culture wells. Positive clones required FDR below 0.05, an odds ratio above 5, and productive frequency above 0.1% in at least two of three replicate wells. A clonotype counted as cross-reactive if it showed significant expansion both in the SARS-CoV-2 spike wells and in at least one common cold coronavirus spike condition. Using R version 3.6.1, CDR3 homology was evaluated through Levenshtein distances (stringdist) along with unrooted phylogenetic trees (ape). TCRdb reanalyzed the raw reads on its own, using fastp at Q25 for trimming and MiXCR for clone calling, and kept in-frame beta chains. Rows with a matching CDR3 protein are joined into one entry that keeps the most common DNA and genes. The V and J calls come from TCRdb's annotation, not from the publication. This sample holds roughly 16,000 distinct CDR3 sequences; 45% to 65% were observed only once. The ten largest clones add up to around 10% of the sample.

This clonotype was recorded once. This clone's antigen is unknown. Nothing much larger sits one base from this clone, and base qualities are not available. A single read is weak support. Recombination connected TRBV7-3 to TRBJ2-3, and TRBD2 may be the D gene, going by 6 matching bases. This TCR derives from a human donor who had recovered from COVID-19. The sequenced sample was CD4+ T cells from blood, cultured in vitro. This receptor carries the CDR3 CASSFGLGGVTDTQYF. The nucleotide sequence is TGTGCCAGCAGCTTCGGGCTGGGCGGGGTGACAGATACGCAGTATTTT.